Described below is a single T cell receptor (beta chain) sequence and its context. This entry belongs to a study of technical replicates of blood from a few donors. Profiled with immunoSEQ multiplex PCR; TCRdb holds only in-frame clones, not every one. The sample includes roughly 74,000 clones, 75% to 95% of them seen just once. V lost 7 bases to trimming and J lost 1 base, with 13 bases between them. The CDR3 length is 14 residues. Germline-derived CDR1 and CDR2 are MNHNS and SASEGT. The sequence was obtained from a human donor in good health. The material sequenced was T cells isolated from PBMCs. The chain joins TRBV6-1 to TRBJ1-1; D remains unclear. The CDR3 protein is CASKSEPRNTEAFF. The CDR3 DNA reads TGTGCCAGCAAAAGTGAACCGAGGAACACTGAAGCTTTCTTT.